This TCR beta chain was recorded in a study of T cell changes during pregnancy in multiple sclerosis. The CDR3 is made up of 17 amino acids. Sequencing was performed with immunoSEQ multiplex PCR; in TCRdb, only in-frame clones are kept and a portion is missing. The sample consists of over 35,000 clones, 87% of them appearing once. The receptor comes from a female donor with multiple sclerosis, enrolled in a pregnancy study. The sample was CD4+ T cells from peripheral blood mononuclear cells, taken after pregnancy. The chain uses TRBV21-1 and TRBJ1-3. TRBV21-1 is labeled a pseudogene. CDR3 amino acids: CASSMENGGFSGNTIYF. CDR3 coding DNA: TGTGCCAGCAGCATGGAAAATGGAGGCTTCTCTGGAAACACCATATATTTT.